This T cell receptor (beta chain) derives from a study of CD8+ T cells in alopecia areata. Broader study findings: One nonresponder makes the tie between baseline CD8+ expansion and response uncertain. Within the top 100, expanded CD8+ clones significantly decreased with tofacitinib, as did scalp clonality. TCRs were shared less clearly across patients than in mice, possibly for HLA-related reasons.

Extracted from the samples, RNA was reverse transcribed into cDNA to serve as the sequencing template. The data were produced by immunoSEQ multiplex PCR, yet TCRdb's version contains in-frame clones alone and is incomplete. The data hold some 200,000 clones, with more than 45% observed a single time. Treatment of the sample: oral pan-JAK inhibitor, 5-10 mg twice daily. Alopecia areata patients had lesional scalp punch biopsies and peripheral blood taken from them. This clone has just a few counts. Its antigen remains unidentified. With 5 bases clipped from V and 2 bases from J, the junction kept 5 bases outside the gene matches. The CDR3 covers 14 residues. CDR1 ENHRY and CDR2 SYGVKD come from the germline V gene.

The chain couples TRBV10-3 to TRBJ2-5; 7 bases are a match to TRBD1. The sequencing here drew on CD4+ T cells sorted from blood, taken at week 4, from a patient treated with tofacitinib. The clonotype was recovered from a human donor with alopecia areata. The CDR3, as DNA: TGTGCCATCAGTTCGGGACAGTATCAAGAGACCCAGTACTTC. It codes for CAISSGQYQETQYF.